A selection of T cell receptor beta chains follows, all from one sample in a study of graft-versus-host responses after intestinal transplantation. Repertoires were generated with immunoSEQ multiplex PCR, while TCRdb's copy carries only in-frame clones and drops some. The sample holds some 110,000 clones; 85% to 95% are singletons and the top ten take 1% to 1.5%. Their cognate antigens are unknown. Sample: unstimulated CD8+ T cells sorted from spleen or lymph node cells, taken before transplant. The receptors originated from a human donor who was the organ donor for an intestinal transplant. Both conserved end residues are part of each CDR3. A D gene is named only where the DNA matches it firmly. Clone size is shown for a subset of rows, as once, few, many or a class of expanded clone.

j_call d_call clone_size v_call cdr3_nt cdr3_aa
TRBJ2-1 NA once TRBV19 TGTGCCAGTAGTATAGGGGACAATGAGCAGTTCTTC CASSIGDNEQFF
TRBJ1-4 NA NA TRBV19 TGTGCCAGTAGTATATATCGACAGCATAATGAAAAACTGTTTTTT CASSIYRQHNEKLFF
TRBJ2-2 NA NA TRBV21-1 TGTGCCAGCAGCAAAGGACTAGCGAACACCGGGGAGCTGTTTTTT CASSKGLANTGELFF
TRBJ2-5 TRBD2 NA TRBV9 TGTGCCAGCAGCTCCAACTCGGGGGAGGGTTTTAGCCCCTCAGAGACCCAGTACTTC CASSSNSGEGFSPSETQYF
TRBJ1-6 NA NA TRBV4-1 TGCGCCAGCAGCCACCCCCTAAGCTCCTATAATTCACCCCTCCACTTT CASSHPLSSYNSPLHF
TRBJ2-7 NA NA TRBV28 TGTGCCAGCAGTTTTGGGAGGAGCTCCTACGAGCAGTACTTC CASSFGRSSYEQYF
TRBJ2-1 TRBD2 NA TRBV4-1 TGCGCCAGCAGCCATGCGGGACTAGATGAGCAGTTCTTC CASSHAGLDEQFF
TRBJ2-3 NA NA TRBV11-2 TGTGCCAGCAGCCCATCGGGGGAGGACGGCACAGATACGCAGTATTTT CASSPSGEDGTDTQYF
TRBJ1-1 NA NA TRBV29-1 TGCAGCGTTGCCAGGCGTCTTATGAACACTGAAGCTTTCTTT CSVARRLMNTEAFF
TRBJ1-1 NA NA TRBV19 TGTGCCAGTAGTATAGCACAGGGCCCTGAAGCTTTCTTT CASSIAQGPEAFF
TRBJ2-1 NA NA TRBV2 TGTGCCAGCAGCCTAGCGATCTCCTACAATGAGCAGTTCTTC CASSLAISYNEQFF
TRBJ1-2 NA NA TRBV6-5 TGTGCCAGCAGCCCCGGGAGGGACGACCATGGCTACACCTTC CASSPGRDDHGYTF
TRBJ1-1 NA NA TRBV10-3 TGTGCCATCAGTGAGTCCGGTCGGGCAGCAGGTGAAGCTTTCTTT CAISESGRAAGEAFF
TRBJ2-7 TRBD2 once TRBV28 TGTGCCAGCAGCCTGGGACTAGCGAGCGAGCAGTACTTC CASSLGLASEQYF
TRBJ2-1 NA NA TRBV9 TGTGCCAGCAGCGGCCGGGACCTCACCTACAATGAGCAGTTCTTC CASSGRDLTYNEQFF
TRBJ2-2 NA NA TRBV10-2 TGCGCCAGCAGCAGTCGGGCAGCAGAAAACACCGGGGAGCTGTTTTTT CASSSRAAENTGELFF
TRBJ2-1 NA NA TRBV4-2 TGTGCCAGCAGCCAAGAAACGGGGTCAAATGAGCAGTTCTTC CASSQETGSNEQFF
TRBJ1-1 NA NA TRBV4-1 TGCGCCAGCAGCCTAGGGGCTGGCACTGAAGCTTTCTTT CASSLGAGTEAFF
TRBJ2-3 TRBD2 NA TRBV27 TGTGCCAGCAGTTTACAACTAGCGGCAAAAGATACGCAGTATTTT CASSLQLAAKDTQYF
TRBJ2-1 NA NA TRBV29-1 TGCAGCGTTGAATATGAAATTTCCTACAATGAGCAGTTCTTC CSVEYEISYNEQFF
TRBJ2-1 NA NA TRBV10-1 TGCGCCAGCAGTGGCGTGGGGAATGAGCAGTTCTTC CASSGVGNEQFF
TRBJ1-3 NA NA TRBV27 TGTGCCAGCAGTCCAACCTTTGGGGACTCTGGAAACACCATATATTTT CASSPTFGDSGNTIYF
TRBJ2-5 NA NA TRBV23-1 TGCGCCAGCAGTCAATACCCAGGGGGAGGGACCCAGTACTTC CASSQYPGGGTQYF
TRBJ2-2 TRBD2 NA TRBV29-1 TGCAGCGTTGAAAAACTAGCGGGAGTGAGTCCCGGGGAGCTGTTTTTT CSVEKLAGVSPGELFF
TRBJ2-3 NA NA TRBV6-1 TGTGCCACCACTAACCAGGATTTT CATTNQDF
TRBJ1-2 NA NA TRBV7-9 TGTGCCAGCAGCGGACTCCAGACAGGTCCCTATGGCTACACCTTC CASSGLQTGPYGYTF
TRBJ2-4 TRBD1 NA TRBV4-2 TGTGCCAGCAGCCAAACCCCGGGACAGGGGGGTTCACTAGCCAAAAACATTCAGTACTTC CASSQTPGQGGSLAKNIQYF
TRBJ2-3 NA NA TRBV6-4 TGTGCCAGCAGTGACGGGTCTGCTAGCACAGATACGCAGTATTTT CASSDGSASTDTQYF
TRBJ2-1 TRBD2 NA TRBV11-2 TGTGCCAGCAGCTTAGAGACTAGCGTGGCTGAGCAGTTCTTC CASSLETSVAEQFF
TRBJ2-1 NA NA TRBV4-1 TGCGCCAGCAGCCAAGATCGGGCAGTGAATGAGCAGTTCTTC CASSQDRAVNEQFF
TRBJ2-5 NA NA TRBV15 TGTGCCACCAGCTTCCACAGTGAAGAGACCCAGTACTTC CATSFHSEETQYF
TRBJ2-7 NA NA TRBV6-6 TGTGCCAGCAGTTACCTCGCAGGGCCGAGGGACGAGCAGTACTTC CASSYLAGPRDEQYF
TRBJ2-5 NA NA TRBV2 TGTGCCAGCAGTGTCCCGGGAATGGAGACCCAGTACTTC CASSVPGMETQYF
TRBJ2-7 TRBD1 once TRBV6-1 TGTGCCAGCAGTGAAGCAACAGGGGGTTTCTACGAGCAGCACTTC CASSEATGGFYEQHF
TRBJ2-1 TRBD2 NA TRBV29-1 TGCAGCGTTGGGGCTAGCGGGGTCAATGAGCAGTTCTTC CSVGASGVNEQFF
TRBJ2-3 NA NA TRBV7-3 TGTGCCAGCAGCTTCGGACAGCTCACAGATACGCAGTATTTT CASSFGQLTDTQYF
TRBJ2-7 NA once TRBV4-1 TGCGCCAGCAGCCAAGATAAGGGTCCGGGCCCCTACGAGCAGTACTTC CASSQDKGPGPYEQYF
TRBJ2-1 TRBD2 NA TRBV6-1 TGTGCCAGCAGTCCGGTAGCGGGGGCGTACAATGAGCAGTTCTTC CASSPVAGAYNEQFF
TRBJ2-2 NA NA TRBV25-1 TGTGCCAGCAGTGGGGACACCGGGGAGCTGTTTTTT CASSGDTGELFF
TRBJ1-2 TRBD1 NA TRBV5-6 TGTGCCAGCAGCTGGGACAGGGGGTTTGGCTACACCTTC CASSWDRGFGYTF
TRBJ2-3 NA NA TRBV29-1 TGCAGCGTCAGTCTGCGGACAGATACGCAGTATTTT CSVSLRTDTQYF
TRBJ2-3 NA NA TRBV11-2 TGTGCCAGCAGCCCACGGACGGTACTAGGCACAGATACGCAGTATTTT CASSPRTVLGTDTQYF
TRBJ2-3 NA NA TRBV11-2 TGTGCCAGCAGCCACCTTCAATCTGGCACAGATACGCAGTATTTT CASSHLQSGTDTQYF
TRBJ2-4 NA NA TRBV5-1 TGCGCCAGCAGCCCTGTGGGCCTACTAGTTCCCAAAAACATTCAGTACTTC CASSPVGLLVPKNIQYF
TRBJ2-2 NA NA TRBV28 TGTGCCAGCAGTTTATACCAGCGCCATAACACCGGGGAGCTGTTTTTT CASSLYQRHNTGELFF
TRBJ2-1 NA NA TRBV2 TGTGCCAGCTACGGAATGGGGAATGAGCAGTTCTTC CASYGMGNEQFF
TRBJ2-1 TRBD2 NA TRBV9 TGTGCCAGCAGCACCAGCGGGGCTACATTTCCCTACAATGAGCAGTTCTTC CASSTSGATFPYNEQFF
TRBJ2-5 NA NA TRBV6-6 TGTGCCAGCAAGGCGATGGGGGGAGTGGAGACCCAGTACTTC CASKAMGGVETQYF
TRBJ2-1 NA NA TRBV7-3 TGTGCCAGCAGCTTATCGGGGGTTTCCTGGGATGAGCAGTTCTTC CASSLSGVSWDEQFF
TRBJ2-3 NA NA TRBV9 TGTGCCAGCAGCGTGAGACGTAGCACAGATACGCAGTATTTT CASSVRRSTDTQYF
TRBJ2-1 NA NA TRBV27 TGTGCCAGCACCCCCGGGAGATCCAATGAGCAGTTCTTC CASTPGRSNEQFF
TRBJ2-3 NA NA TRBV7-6 TGTGCCAGCAGCCGGACCACACCTGGGGATACGCAGTATTTT CASSRTTPGDTQYF
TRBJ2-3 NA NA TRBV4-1 TGCGCCAGCAGCCAAGCGGGAGCTACAGATACGCAGTATTTT CASSQAGATDTQYF
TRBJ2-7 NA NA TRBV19 TGTGCCAGTAGCGCTGGTTCGGCCTACGAGCAGTACTTC CASSAGSAYEQYF
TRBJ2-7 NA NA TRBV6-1 TGTGCCAGCAGACCGATCGGGACTCATCCCTACGAGCAGTACTTC CASRPIGTHPYEQYF
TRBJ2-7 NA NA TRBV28 TGTGCCAGCACCCTACTCTCTCACTCCTACGAGCAGTACTTC CASTLLSHSYEQYF